The 10 T cell receptor beta chains below were found in one sample sequenced in a study of shared T cell receptors in the human thymus. Sequencing was performed with immunoSEQ multiplex PCR; in TCRdb, only in-frame clones are kept and a portion is missing. The data hold approximately 580,000 clones, with 75% to 80% observed a single time. These data also featured in a second study, about human thymus T cells.

Sequenced sample: thymocytes. These receptors were collected from a boy under two years old with a congenital heart defect.

The chain carries TRBV7-9 and TRBJ2-4; a weak D match, TRBD1 (6 bases). CDR1 SEHNR and CDR2 FQNEAQ come from the germline V gene (reference sequence). The CDR3 covers 17 residues. The V and J ends lost 2 bases and 0 bases respectively, with 14 bases between them. This chain's CDR3 is CASSLSNRALAKNIQYF. The CDR3 DNA reads TGTGCCAGCAGCTTATCAAACAGGGCCCTAGCCAAAAACATTCAGTACTTC. The full variable domain, rest sourced from reference TRBV7-9 and TRBJ2-4, is DTGVSQNPRHKITKRGQNVTFRCDPISEHNRLYWYRQTLGQGPEFLTYFQNEAQLEKSRLLSDRFSAERPKGSFSTLEIQRTEQGDSAMYLCASSLSNRALAKNIQYFGAGTRLSVL.

The V and J genes are TRBV5-1 and TRBJ2-7, with D hard to call. Germline V CDR1 and CDR2: SGHRS, YFSETQ. This CDR3 has 14 residues. Trimming removed 1 base at V and 3 bases at J, with 11 bases between. For the CDR3, the DNA is TGCGCCAGCAGCTTGAGTGACATCCTCTACGAGCAGTACTTC. As protein: CASSLSDILYEQYF. The variable domain in full, completed from reference TRBV5-1 and TRBJ2-7, reads KAGVTQTPRYLIKTRGQQVTLSCSPISGHRSVSWYQQTPGQGLQFLFEYFSETQRNKGNFPGRFSGRQFSNSRSEMNVSTLELGDSALYLCASSLSDILYEQYFGPGTRLTVT.

The chain combines TRBV30 with TRBJ2-2, with 11 bases matching TRBD1. The germline V gene encodes CDR1 GTSNPN and CDR2 SVGIG (reference sequence). The V segment lost 5 bases and the J segment 2 bases; nucleotides outside the gene matches: 4. The CDR3 extends over 15 amino acids. The CDR3 coding sequence is TGTGCCTGGGCGGACAGGGGGCTAAACACCGGGGAGCTGTTTTTT. This translates into CAWADRGLNTGELFF.

The V call is TRBV27, the J call TRBJ2-7, with TRBD2 as a possible D gene (6 bases). Trimming removed 8 bases at V and 7 bases at J, with 15 bases between. This CDR3 comprises 12 residues. CDR1 MNHEY and CDR2 SMNVEV come from the germline V gene (reference sequence). The CDR3 reads CASGRGTGEQYF. The CDR3 nucleotides read TGTGCCAGCGGCCGGGGGACGGGGGAGCAGTACTTC.

J is TRBJ2-7 and V is TRBV11-2, with 7 bases fitting TRBD1. Germline values: CDR1 SGHAT, CDR2 FQNNGV. V was clipped by 1 base and J by 4 bases; unmatched bases: 16. The CDR3 spans 18 residues. The CDR3 nucleotides read TGTGCCAGCAGCTTAGTCCATTCTCTGGGACAGAAACTTTACGAGCAGTACTTC. Protein: CASSLVHSLGQKLYEQYF.

The chain couples TRBV7-2 to TRBJ2-7; 10 bases align to TRBD2. This CDR3 region has 15 residues. Trimming at V came to 3 bases and at J to 3 bases, leaving 5 bases not matched to a gene. CDR1 is SGHTA, CDR2 FQGNSA, per germline. The CDR3 here is CASSFGTSADYEQYF. In DNA, the CDR3 is TGTGCCAGCAGCTTTGGGACTAGCGCAGACTACGAGCAGTACTTC. The complete variable domain, with remaining parts taken from reference TRBV7-2 and TRBJ2-7, reads GAGVSQSPSNKVTEKGKDVELRCDPISGHTALYWYRQSLGQGLEFLIYFQGNSAPDKSGLPSDRFSAERTGGSVSTLTIQRTQQEDSAVYLCASSFGTSADYEQYFGPGTRLTVT.

This chain joins TRBV11-2 and TRBJ2-7, with 7 bases lining up with TRBD1. The V segment lost 3 bases and the J segment 2 bases; nucleotides outside the gene matches: 7. CDR3 length: 15 residues. Germline values: CDR1 SGHAT, CDR2 FQNNGV. This CDR3 reads CASSFKDRSTYEQYF. DNA for the CDR3: TGTGCCAGCAGCTTTAAGGACAGGTCAACCTACGAGCAGTACTTC.

V is TRBV14 and J is TRBJ2-1; 11 bases are shared with TRBD2. Germline CDR1 SGHDN, CDR2 FVKESK. This CDR3 region has 19 residues. The V segment lost 1 base and the J segment 2 bases; nucleotides outside the gene matches: 10. The CDR3 region is CASSQGGRLAGTTYNEQFF. The CDR3 DNA follows: TGTGCCAGCAGCCAAGGGGGAAGACTAGCGGGAACCACCTACAATGAGCAGTTCTTC.

The V gene is TRBV6-1, the J gene TRBJ1-3, with D possibly being TRBD1 (5 bases). V was pared by 5 bases and J by 0 bases, with 11 bases between. The CDR3 spans 15 residues. CDR1 and CDR2 from the germline V gene are MNHNS and SASEGT. CDR3 protein: CASSNTGLSGNTIYF. The CDR3, as DNA: TGTGCCAGCAGTAATACAGGCCTCTCTGGAAACACCATATATTTT.

The V and J genes are TRBV7-2 and TRBJ2-2; TRBD1 might be the D (5 bases). CDR3 length: 16 residues. Germline CDR1 is SGHTA and CDR2 is FQGNSA. Trimming shortened V by 1 base and J by 2 bases, and 11 bases separated the two germline ends. The CDR3 spells CASSLGSQGNTGELFF. The CDR3 DNA sequence: TGTGCCAGCAGCTTAGGGTCGCAGGGAAACACCGGGGAGCTGTTTTTT.